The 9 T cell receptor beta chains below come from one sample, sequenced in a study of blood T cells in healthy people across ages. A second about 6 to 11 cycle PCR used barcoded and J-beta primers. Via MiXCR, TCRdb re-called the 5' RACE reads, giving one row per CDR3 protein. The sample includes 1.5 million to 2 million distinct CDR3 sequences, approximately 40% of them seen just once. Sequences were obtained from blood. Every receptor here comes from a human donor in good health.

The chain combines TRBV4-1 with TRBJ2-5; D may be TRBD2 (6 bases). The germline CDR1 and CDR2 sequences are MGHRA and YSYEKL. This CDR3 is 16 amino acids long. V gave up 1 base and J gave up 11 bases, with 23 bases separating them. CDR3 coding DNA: TGCGCCAGCAGCCAAGTATGGGGGGAACCCTACAATGAGCAGTACTTC. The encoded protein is CASSQVWGEPYNEQYF.

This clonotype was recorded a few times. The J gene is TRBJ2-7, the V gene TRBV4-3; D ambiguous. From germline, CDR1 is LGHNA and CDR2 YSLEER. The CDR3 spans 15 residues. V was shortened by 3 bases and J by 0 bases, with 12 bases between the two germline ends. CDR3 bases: TGCGCCAGCAGCCATGGAACAGCCCACTCCTACGAGCAGTACTTC. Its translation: CASSHGTAHSYEQYF.

DNA for the CDR3: TGTGCCAGCAGTGACCACGGGACAGGTCTACAAGAGACCCAGTACTTC. It codes for CASSDHGTGLQETQYF. This chain links TRBV2 with TRBJ2-5; 8 bases agree with TRBD1. The germline gives CDR1 SNHLY, CDR2 FYNNEI. The CDR3 contains 16 residues. Trimming removed 3 bases from V and 2 bases from J; junction bases left unmatched: 8.

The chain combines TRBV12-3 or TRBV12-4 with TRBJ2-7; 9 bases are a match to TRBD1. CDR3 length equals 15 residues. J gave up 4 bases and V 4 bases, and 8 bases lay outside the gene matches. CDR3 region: CASSWGWDRDYEQYF. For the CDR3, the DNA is TGTGCCAGCAGTTGGGGCTGGGACAGGGATTACGAGCAGTACTTC.

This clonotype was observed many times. The CDR3: CSAHQGNQPQHF. As DNA, the CDR3 is TGCAGTGCTCATCAGGGCAATCAGCCCCAGCATTTT. The chain couples TRBV20-1 to TRBJ1-5; D call uncertain. Trimming stripped 5 bases from V and 2 bases from J, with 7 bases between. The length of the CDR3 is 12 residues. Germline CDR1 is DFQATT and CDR2 is SNEGSKA (reference sequence).

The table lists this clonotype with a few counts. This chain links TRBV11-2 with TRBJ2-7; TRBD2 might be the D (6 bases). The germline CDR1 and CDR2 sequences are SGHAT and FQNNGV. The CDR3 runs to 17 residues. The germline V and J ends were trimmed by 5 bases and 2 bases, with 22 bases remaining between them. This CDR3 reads CASSVEYGPLATYEQYF. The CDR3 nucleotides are TGTGCCAGCAGCGTTGAGTACGGCCCACTAGCAACCTACGAGCAGTACTTC.

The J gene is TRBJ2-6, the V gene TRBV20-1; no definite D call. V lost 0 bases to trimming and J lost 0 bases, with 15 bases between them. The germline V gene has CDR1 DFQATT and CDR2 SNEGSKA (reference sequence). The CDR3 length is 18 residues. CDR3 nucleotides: TGCAGTGCTAGAGATCAACGAACGGATTTCTCTGGGGCCAACGTCCTGACTTTC. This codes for CSARDQRTDFSGANVLTF.

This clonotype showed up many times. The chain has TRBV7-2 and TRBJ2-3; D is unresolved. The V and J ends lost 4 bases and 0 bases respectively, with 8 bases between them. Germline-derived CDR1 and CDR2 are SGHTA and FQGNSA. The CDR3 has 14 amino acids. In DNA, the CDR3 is TGTGCCAGCAGCTATGAATTTAGCACAGATACGCAGTATTTT. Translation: CASSYEFSTDTQYF.

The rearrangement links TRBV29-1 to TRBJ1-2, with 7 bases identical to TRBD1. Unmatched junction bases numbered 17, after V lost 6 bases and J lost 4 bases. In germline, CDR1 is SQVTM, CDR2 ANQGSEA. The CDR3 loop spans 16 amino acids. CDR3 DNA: TGCAGCGTCGACAGTGGGAGAGGAGGGGGCGGCTATGGCTACACCTTC. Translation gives CSVDSGRGGGGYGYTF. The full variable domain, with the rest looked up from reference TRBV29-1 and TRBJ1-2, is SAVISQKPSRDICQRGTSLTIQCQVDSQVTMMFWYRQQPGQSLTLIATANQGSEATYESGFVIDKFPISRPNLTFSTLTVSNMSPEDSSIYLCSVDSGRGGGGYGYTFGSGTRLTVV.